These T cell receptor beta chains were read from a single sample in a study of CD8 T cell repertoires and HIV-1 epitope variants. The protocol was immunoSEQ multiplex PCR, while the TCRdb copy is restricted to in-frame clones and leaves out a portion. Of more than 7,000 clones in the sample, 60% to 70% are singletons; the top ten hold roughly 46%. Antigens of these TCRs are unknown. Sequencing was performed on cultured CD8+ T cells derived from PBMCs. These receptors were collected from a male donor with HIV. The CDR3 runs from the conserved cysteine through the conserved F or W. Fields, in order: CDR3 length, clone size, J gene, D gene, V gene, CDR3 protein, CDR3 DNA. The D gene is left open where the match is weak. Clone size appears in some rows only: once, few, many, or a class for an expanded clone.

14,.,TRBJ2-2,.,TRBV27,CASSFQGDTGELFF,TGTGCCAGCAGTTTCCAGGGTGACACCGGGGAGCTGTTTTTT
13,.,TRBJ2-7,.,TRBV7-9,CASSSVEVSEQYF,TGTGCCAGCAGCTCTGTTGAAGTAAGCGAGCAGTACTTC
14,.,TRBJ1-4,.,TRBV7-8,CASSPGQRNEKLFF,TGTGCCAGCAGCCCCGGCCAGCGGAACGAAAAACTGTTTTTT
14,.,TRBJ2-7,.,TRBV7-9,CASSSLQGFYEQYF,TGTGCCAGCAGCTCCCTACAGGGTTTCTACGAGCAGTACTTC
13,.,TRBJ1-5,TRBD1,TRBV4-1,CASSDRAGQPQHF,TGCGCCAGCAGTGACAGGGCAGGTCAGCCCCAGCATTTT
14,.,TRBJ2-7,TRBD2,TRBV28,CASNTLAAYYEQYF,TGTGCCAGCAACACACTAGCGGCCTACTACGAGCAGTACTTC
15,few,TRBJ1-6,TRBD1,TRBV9,CASSTGGSYNSPLHF,TGTGCCAGCAGCACAGGGGGCTCCTATAATTCACCCCTCCACTTT
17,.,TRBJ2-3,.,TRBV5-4,CASSLKGSSSSTDTQYF,TGTGCCAGCAGCTTAAAAGGGAGCTCTTCTAGCACAGATACGCAGTATTTT
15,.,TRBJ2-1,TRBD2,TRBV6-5,CASRLSGTSRNEQFF,TGTGCCAGCAGACTCAGCGGGACTAGCAGGAATGAGCAGTTCTTC
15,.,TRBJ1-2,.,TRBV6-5,CASTPSAGANYGYTF,TGTGCCAGCACTCCCTCCGCAGGAGCTAACTATGGCTACACCTTC
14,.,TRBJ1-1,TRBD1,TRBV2,CASSITGGYTEAFF,TGTGCCAGCAGTATAACAGGGGGTTACACTGAAGCTTTCTTT
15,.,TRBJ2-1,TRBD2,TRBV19,CASNPGLAGVNEQFF,TGTGCCAGTAACCCCGGACTAGCGGGAGTCAATGAGCAGTTCTTC
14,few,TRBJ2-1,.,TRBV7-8,CASSRWDTPNEQFF,TGTGCCAGCAGCCGGTGGGACACCCCCAATGAGCAGTTCTTC
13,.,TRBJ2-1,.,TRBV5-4,CASRPDSYNEQFF,TGTGCCAGCAGACCGGACAGCTACAATGAGCAGTTCTTC
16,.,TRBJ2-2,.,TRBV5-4,CASSLARRGRTGELFF,TGTGCCAGCAGCTTGGCACGGAGGGGGCGCACCGGGGAGCTGTTTTTT
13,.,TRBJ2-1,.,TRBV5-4,CASSFVGGNEQFF,TGTGCCAGCAGCTTTGTGGGGGGTAATGAGCAGTTCTTC
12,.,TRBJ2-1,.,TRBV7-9,CASSLTDNEQFF,TGTGCCAGCAGCTTGACCGACAATGAGCAGTTCTTC
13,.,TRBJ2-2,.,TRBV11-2,CASRDVGTGELFF,TGTGCCAGCAGGGATGTGGGCACCGGGGAGCTGTTTTTT
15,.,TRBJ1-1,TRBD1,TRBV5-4,CASSEETGGKTEAFF,TGTGCCAGCAGCGAGGAGACAGGGGGCAAGACTGAAGCTTTCTTT
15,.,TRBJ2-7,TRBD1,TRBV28,CASSYHRDRAYEQYF,TGTGCCAGCAGTTACCACCGGGACAGGGCTTACGAGCAGTACTTC
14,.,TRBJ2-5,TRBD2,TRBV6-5,CATKLAGGRETQYF,TGTGCCACCAAACTAGCGGGGGGCCGGGAGACCCAGTACTTC
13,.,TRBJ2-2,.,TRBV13,CASSLGDTGELFF,TGTGCCAGCAGCTTAGGGGACACCGGGGAGCTGTTTTTT
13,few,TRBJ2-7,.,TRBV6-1,CASSDILSYEQYF,TGTGCCAGCAGTGACATTCTCTCCTACGAGCAGTACTTC
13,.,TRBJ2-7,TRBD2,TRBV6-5,CASGTSGTYEQYF,TGTGCCAGCGGGACTAGCGGAACCTACGAGCAGTACTTC
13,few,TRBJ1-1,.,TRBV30,CAWSVQGDSEAFF,TGTGCCTGGAGTGTACAAGGCGACAGTGAAGCTTTCTTT
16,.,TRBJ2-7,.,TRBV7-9,CASSPAVSLGFHEQYF,TGTGCCAGCAGCCCGGCGGTGTCTTTGGGCTTCCACGAGCAGTACTTC
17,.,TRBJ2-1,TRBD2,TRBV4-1,CASSQDLAGGHDNEQFF,TGCGCCAGCAGCCAAGACCTAGCGGGGGGGCACGACAATGAGCAGTTCTTC
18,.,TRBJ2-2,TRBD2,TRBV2,CASSSGLAGVGITGELFF,TGTGCCAGCAGCTCCGGACTAGCGGGAGTCGGTATCACCGGGGAGCTGTTTTTT
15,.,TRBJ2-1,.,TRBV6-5,CASSPSGGSYNEQFF,TGTGCCAGCAGTCCATCCGGAGGGTCCTACAATGAGCAGTTCTTC
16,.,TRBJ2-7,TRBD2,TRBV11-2,CASSLEWTSGRDEQYF,TGTGCCAGCAGCCTAGAGTGGACTAGCGGGAGAGACGAGCAGTACTTC
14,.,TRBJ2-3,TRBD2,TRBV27,CASSLSGGADTQYF,TGTGCCAGCAGCCTCAGCGGGGGGGCAGATACGCAGTATTTT
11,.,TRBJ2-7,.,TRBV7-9,CASSPDYEQYF,TGTGCCAGCAGCCCGGACTACGAGCAGTACTTC
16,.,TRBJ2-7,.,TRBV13,CASSVSSGTVSYEQYF,TGTGCCAGCAGTGTATCCTCCGGGACGGTGTCCTACGAGCAGTACTTC
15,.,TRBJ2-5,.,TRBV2,CASSDITRSQETQYF,TGTGCCAGCAGTGATATTACCCGTTCCCAAGAGACCCAGTACTTC
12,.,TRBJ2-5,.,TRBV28,CASRVGRETQYF,TGTGCCAGCAGGGTGGGGAGGGAGACCCAGTACTTC
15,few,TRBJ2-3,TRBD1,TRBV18,CASSDRGRGTDTQYF,TGTGCCAGCTCAGACAGGGGGCGGGGCACAGATACGCAGTATTTT
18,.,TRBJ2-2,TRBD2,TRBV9,CASSVVGPGLAGTGELFF,TGTGCCAGCAGCGTAGTAGGACCGGGACTAGCGGGCACCGGGGAGCTGTTTTTT
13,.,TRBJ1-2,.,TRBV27,CASSLRGNYGYTF,TGTGCCAGCAGTTTAAGGGGAAATTATGGCTACACCTTC
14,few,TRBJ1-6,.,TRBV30,CAWSRGQDNSPLHF,TGTGCCTGGAGTAGAGGGCAGGACAATTCACCCCTCCACTTT
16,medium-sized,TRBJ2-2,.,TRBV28,CASSLWAEGSTGELFF,TGTGCCAGCAGTTTGTGGGCGGAAGGGTCCACCGGGGAGCTGTTTTTT